This note documents a single T cell receptor beta chain sequence. This sample was included in a study of shared clonotypes between healthy human individuals. From germline, CDR1 is SGHVT and CDR2 SQSDAQ. V shed 2 bases, J shed 4 bases, and the junction held 5 bases outside the gene matches. The CDR3 is 15 amino acids. The assay was immunoSEQ multiplex PCR, and TCRdb's table has in-frame clones only and misses some. The data hold under 1,900,000 clones, with around 98.5% observed a single time. Sequenced input: naive CD4+ T cells sorted from blood. Subset noted: CD45RA+ positively selected. The origin of this receptor is a man aged 30 to 39 in good health. The rearrangement links TRBV7-4 to TRBJ1-5; 7 nucleotides align to TRBD1. The DNA of the CDR3 is TGTGCCAGCAGCTTATTAGGGACAGAGAATCAGCCCCAGCATTTT. Residues: CASSLLGTENQPQHF.